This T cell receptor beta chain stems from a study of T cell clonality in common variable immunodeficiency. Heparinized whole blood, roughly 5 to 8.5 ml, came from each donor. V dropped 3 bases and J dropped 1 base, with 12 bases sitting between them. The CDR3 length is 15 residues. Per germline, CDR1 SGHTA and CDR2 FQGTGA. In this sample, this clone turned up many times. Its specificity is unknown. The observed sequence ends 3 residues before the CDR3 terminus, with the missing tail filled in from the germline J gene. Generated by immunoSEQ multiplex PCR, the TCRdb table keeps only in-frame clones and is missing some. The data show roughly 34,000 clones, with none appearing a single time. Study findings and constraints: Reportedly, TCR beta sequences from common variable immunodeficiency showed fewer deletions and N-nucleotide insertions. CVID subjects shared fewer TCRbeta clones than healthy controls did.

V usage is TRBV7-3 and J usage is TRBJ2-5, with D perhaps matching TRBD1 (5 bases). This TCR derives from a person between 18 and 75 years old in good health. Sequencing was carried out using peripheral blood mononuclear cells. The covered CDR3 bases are TGTGCCAGCAGCTTCGGCCCAGGGCCCCAAGAGACC. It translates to CASSFGPGPQET. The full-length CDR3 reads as CASSFGPGPQETQYF.